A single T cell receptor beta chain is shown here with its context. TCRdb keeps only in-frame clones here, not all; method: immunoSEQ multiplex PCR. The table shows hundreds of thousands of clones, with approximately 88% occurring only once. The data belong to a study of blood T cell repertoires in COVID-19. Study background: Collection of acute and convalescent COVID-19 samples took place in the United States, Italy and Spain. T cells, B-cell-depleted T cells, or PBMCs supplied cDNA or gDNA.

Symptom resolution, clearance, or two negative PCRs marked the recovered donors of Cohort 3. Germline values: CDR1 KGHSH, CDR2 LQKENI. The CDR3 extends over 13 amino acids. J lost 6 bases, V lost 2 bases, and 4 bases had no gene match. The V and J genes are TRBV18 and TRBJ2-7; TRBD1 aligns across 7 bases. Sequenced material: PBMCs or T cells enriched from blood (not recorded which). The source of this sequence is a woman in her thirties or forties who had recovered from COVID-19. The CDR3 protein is CASSPGTAPEQYF. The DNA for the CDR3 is TGTGCCAGCTCACCAGGGACAGCTCCCGAGCAGTACTTC.